These T cell receptor beta chains were read from a single sample in a study of shared clonotypes between healthy human individuals. The data were produced by immunoSEQ multiplex PCR, yet TCRdb's version contains in-frame clones alone and is incomplete. This sample has about 2 million clones, with roughly 95% found just once. The sample consisted of naive CD8+ T cells sorted from blood. The origin of the receptors is a man aged 18 to 30 in good health. Each CDR3 is given with its conserved first and last residue. Fields, in order: J gene, V gene, clone size, D gene, CDR3 length, CDR3 DNA, CDR3 protein. The D gene is left open where the match is weak. Clone size, where shown, is once, few, many, or a class for clones that have expanded.

j_gene: TRBJ2-2; v_gene: TRBV27; abundance: NA; d_gene: NA; len: 14; CDR3nt: TGTGCCAGCAGTCTCCAAAAGACCTCCGGGGAGCTGTTTTTT; CDR3aa: CASSLQKTSGELFF
j_gene: TRBJ2-1; v_gene: TRBV6-4; abundance: NA; d_gene: NA; len: 14; CDR3nt: TGTGCCAGCAGAGCCCCGGACTGGGACAATGAGCAGTTCTTC; CDR3aa: CASRAPDWDNEQFF
j_gene: TRBJ1-2; v_gene: TRBV13; abundance: NA; d_gene: NA; len: 17; CDR3nt: TGTGCCAGCAGCTCTACCGCTGCCAGGGATGGTTCCTATGGCTACACCTTC; CDR3aa: CASSSTAARDGSYGYTF
j_gene: TRBJ2-7; v_gene: TRBV27; abundance: NA; d_gene: NA; len: 14; CDR3nt: TGTGCCAGCAGCCCAGGGACAACCGTCTACGAGCAGTACTTC; CDR3aa: CASSPGTTVYEQYF
j_gene: TRBJ2-7; v_gene: TRBV9; abundance: NA; d_gene: TRBD1; len: 18; CDR3nt: TGTGCCAGCAGCGGACAAGACTCCGGACAGGGAGTAATGGACGAGCAGTACTTC; CDR3aa: CASSGQDSGQGVMDEQYF
j_gene: TRBJ2-3; v_gene: TRBV7-3; abundance: NA; d_gene: NA; len: 16; CDR3nt: TGTGCCAGCAGTCCCGGGACCTACGCGTCCACAGATACGCAGTATTTT; CDR3aa: CASSPGTYASTDTQYF
j_gene: TRBJ2-7; v_gene: TRBV5-5; abundance: NA; d_gene: TRBD2; len: 16; CDR3nt: TGTGCCAGCAGCTTGGAGCCGGGGGGACCTATCTACGAGCAGTACTTC; CDR3aa: CASSLEPGGPIYEQYF
j_gene: TRBJ2-7; v_gene: TRBV4-1; abundance: once; d_gene: TRBD1; len: 15; CDR3nt: TGCGCCAGCAGCCAAGGAGGGGGCGCATCAGGGGAGCAGTACTTC; CDR3aa: CASSQGGGASGEQYF
j_gene: TRBJ2-7; v_gene: TRBV6-6; abundance: NA; d_gene: TRBD1; len: 13; CDR3nt: TGTGCCAGCAGCATAGGGACAGCCTACGAGCAGTACTTC; CDR3aa: CASSIGTAYEQYF
j_gene: TRBJ1-4; v_gene: TRBV2; abundance: NA; d_gene: NA; len: 11; CDR3nt: TGTGCCAGCGTGGGGGGGGAAAAACTGTTTTTT; CDR3aa: CASVGGEKLFF
j_gene: TRBJ1-3; v_gene: TRBV6-1; abundance: NA; d_gene: NA; len: 15; CDR3nt: TGTGCCAGCAGTGGTGTCCTGGGCCCCTTGGACACCATATATTTT; CDR3aa: CASSGVLGPLDTIYF
j_gene: TRBJ2-3; v_gene: TRBV11-3; abundance: NA; d_gene: NA; len: 18; CDR3nt: TGTGCCAGCAGCTTAGGGGACCCTACGCTGAAGGTCCCAGATACGCAGTATTTT; CDR3aa: CASSLGDPTLKVPDTQYF
j_gene: TRBJ2-7; v_gene: TRBV7-2; abundance: NA; d_gene: TRBD2; len: 16; CDR3nt: TGTGCCAGCAGCCCGGGACTAGCGGGTACTTCCTACGAGCAGTACTTC; CDR3aa: CASSPGLAGTSYEQYF
j_gene: TRBJ2-1; v_gene: TRBV7-2; abundance: once; d_gene: NA; len: 19; CDR3nt: TGTGCCAGCAGCTTAGCAGTGCTGTACCTAGCCCCTGCCTACAATGAGCAGTTCTTC; CDR3aa: CASSLAVLYLAPAYNEQFF
j_gene: TRBJ2-7; v_gene: TRBV5-6; abundance: NA; d_gene: NA; len: 14; CDR3nt: TGTGCCAGCAGCCTATGGGACTTACCCTACGAGCAGTACTTC; CDR3aa: CASSLWDLPYEQYF